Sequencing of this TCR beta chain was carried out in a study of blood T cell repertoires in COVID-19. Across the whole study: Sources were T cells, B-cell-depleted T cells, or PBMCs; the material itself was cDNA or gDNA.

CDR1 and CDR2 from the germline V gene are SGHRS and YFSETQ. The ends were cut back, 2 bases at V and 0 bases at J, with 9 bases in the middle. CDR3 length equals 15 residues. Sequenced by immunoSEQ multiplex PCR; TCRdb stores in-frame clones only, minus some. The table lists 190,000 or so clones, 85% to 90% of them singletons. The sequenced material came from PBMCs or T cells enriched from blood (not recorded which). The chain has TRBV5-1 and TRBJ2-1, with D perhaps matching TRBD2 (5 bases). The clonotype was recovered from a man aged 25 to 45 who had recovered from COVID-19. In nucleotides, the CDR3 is TGCGCCAGCAGCTTAGCGGAAAGCTCCTACAATGAGCAGTTCTTC. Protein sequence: CASSLAESSYNEQFF.